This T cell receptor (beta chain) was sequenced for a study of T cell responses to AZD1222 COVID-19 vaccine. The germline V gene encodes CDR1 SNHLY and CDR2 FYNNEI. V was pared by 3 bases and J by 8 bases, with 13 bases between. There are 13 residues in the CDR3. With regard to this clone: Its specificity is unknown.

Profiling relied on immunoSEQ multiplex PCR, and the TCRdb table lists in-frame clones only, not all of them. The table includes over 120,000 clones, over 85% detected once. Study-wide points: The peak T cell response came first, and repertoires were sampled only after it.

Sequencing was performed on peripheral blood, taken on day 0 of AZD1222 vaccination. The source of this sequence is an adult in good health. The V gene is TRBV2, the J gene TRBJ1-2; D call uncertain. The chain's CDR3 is CASSDRIGGGYTF. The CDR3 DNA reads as TGTGCCAGCAGTGACCGAATCGGTGGGGGCTACACCTTC.